The rows below give T cell receptor beta chains drawn from one sample of a study of shared clonotypes between healthy human individuals. Data came from immunoSEQ multiplex PCR; TCRdb stores just in-frame clones and leaves some out. The sample yields approximately 460,000 clones, roughly three quarters seen once. Sequenced material: PBMCs. The receptors shown here come from a woman aged 35 to 49 in good health. Some clones in this sample may be carry-over from other donors' samples. Each CDR3 is given with its conserved first and last residue. D genes are given only for firm matches. Clone size is shown for a subset of rows, as once, few, many or a class of expanded clone.

J gene	clone size	V gene	D gene	CDR3 protein	CDR3 DNA
TRBJ1-3	-	TRBV6-5	-	CASSNRNTIYF	TGTGCCAGCAGTAACCGAAACACCATATATTTT
TRBJ2-2	-	TRBV5-8	-	CASSFIRGSGGELFF	TGTGCCAGCAGCTTTATCCGGGGGTCAGGCGGGGAGCTGTTTTTT
TRBJ2-1	-	TRBV18	-	CASSPPKPPSYNEQFF	TGTGCCAGCTCACCACCGAAACCACCGTCCTACAATGAGCAGTTCTTC
TRBJ2-7	few	TRBV10-3	TRBD1	CAIRGQVEQYF	TGTGCCATCAGAGGACAGGTCGAGCAGTACTTC
TRBJ2-1	-	TRBV7-6	TRBD2	CASSLVLAGRNEQFF	TGTGCCAGCAGCTTAGTACTAGCGGGTAGGAATGAGCAGTTCTTC
TRBJ2-7	-	TRBV4-1	TRBD2	CASSQDGAGGSYEQYF	TGCGCCAGCAGCCAAGATGGGGCGGGAGGATCCTACGAGCAGTACTTC
TRBJ1-2	-	TRBV7-2	TRBD1	CASSGRDRGSYGYTF	TGTGCCAGCAGCGGCCGGGACAGGGGTTCCTATGGCTACACCTTC
TRBJ2-7	-	TRBV21-1	-	CASTGGAGLRRSYEQYF	TGTGCCAGCACCGGGGGGGCGGGTCTGCGACGCTCCTACGAGCAGTACTTC
TRBJ2-7	many	TRBV9	TRBD2	CASSVGSGVSSYEQYF	TGTGCCAGCAGCGTGGGTAGCGGGGTAAGCTCCTACGAGCAGTACTTC
TRBJ2-3	-	TRBV9	-	CASSVGPTLGTDTQYF	TGTGCCAGCAGCGTAGGCCCTACCCTGGGCACAGATACGCAGTATTTT
TRBJ1-1	-	TRBV2	-	CASRDSAGLGNTEAFF	TGTGCCAGCAGGGACTCTGCAGGGCTGGGGAACACTGAAGCTTTCTTT
TRBJ1-4	-	TRBV29-1	TRBD1	CSAQGATNEKLFF	TGCAGCGCCCAGGGGGCGACTAATGAAAAACTGTTTTTT
TRBJ2-6	-	TRBV28	-	CASSLLAGSASGANVLTF	TGTGCCAGCAGTTTATTGGCAGGGAGCGCCTCTGGGGCCAACGTCCTGACTTTC
TRBJ2-3	-	TRBV28	-	CASSPPFPDTQYF	TGTGCCAGCAGTCCACCTTTTCCAGATACGCAGTATTTT
TRBJ1-2	-	TRBV28	-	CASSSAIYYGYTF	TGTGCCAGCAGTTCCGCCATCTACTATGGCTACACCTTC
TRBJ1-2	few	TRBV27	-	CASSLYPGNYGYTF	TGTGCCAGCAGTTTATACCCCGGGAACTATGGCTACACCTTC
TRBJ2-5	-	TRBV5-6	-	CASSLQETQYF	TGTGCCAGCAGCTTGCAAGAGACCCAGTACTTC
TRBJ2-1	-	TRBV9	TRBD2	CASSVATSGMSYNEQFF	TGTGCCAGCAGCGTAGCTACGAGCGGGATGTCGTACAATGAGCAGTTCTTC
TRBJ2-5	-	TRBV29-1	-	CSVENRRETQYF	TGCAGCGTTGAAAATCGTCGTGAGACCCAGTACTTC
TRBJ2-4	-	TRBV5-1	-	CASSGSRGDKNIQYF	TGCGCCAGCAGCGGATCCAGGGGAGATAAAAACATTCAGTACTTC
TRBJ2-2	-	TRBV5-4	-	CASAWQGGTGELFF	TGTGCCAGCGCATGGCAGGGTGGCACCGGGGAGCTGTTTTTT
TRBJ2-1	-	TRBV7-2	-	CASSLQAQNYNEQFF	TGTGCCAGCAGCTTACAGGCTCAAAACTACAATGAGCAGTTCTTC
TRBJ1-1	-	TRBV28	-	CASSLSGRAEAFF	TGTGCCAGCAGTTTATCAGGGAGGGCTGAAGCTTTCTTT
TRBJ2-7	-	TRBV5-1	TRBD2	CASSSSGGPSYEQYF	TGCGCCAGCAGCTCAAGCGGGGGGCCCTCCTACGAGCAGTACTTC
TRBJ1-4	-	TRBV7-9	-	CASSPRMGANEKLFF	TGTGCCAGCAGCCCCAGGATGGGGGCTAATGAAAAACTGTTTTTT
TRBJ1-4	-	TRBV28	TRBD1	CASSFSTGGGEKLFF	TGTGCCAGCAGTTTCTCAACAGGGGGAGGAGAAAAACTGTTTTTT
TRBJ2-7	-	TRBV15	-	CATSRDSGMPGGQYF	TGCGCCACCAGCAGAGATTCCGGCATGCCTGGCGGGCAGTACTTC
TRBJ2-1	many	TRBV18	TRBD1	CASSPRRDSPNEQFF	TGTGCCAGCTCACCACGCCGGGACAGCCCCAATGAGCAGTTCTTC
TRBJ2-2	-	TRBV19	-	CASIDRTNTGELFF	TGTGCCAGCATCGACAGGACGAACACCGGGGAGCTGTTTTTT
TRBJ2-7	-	TRBV5-6	-	CASSEEGTGFVYEQYF	TGTGCCAGCAGCGAGGAAGGGACCGGGTTCGTCTACGAGCAGTACTTC
TRBJ2-3	-	TRBV28	TRBD1	CASSSGQDTDTQYF	TGTGCCAGCAGTTCCGGACAGGACACAGATACGCAGTATTTT
TRBJ2-7	-	TRBV5-1	-	CASKVYTGSYEQYF	TGCGCCAGCAAAGTGTATACGGGCTCCTACGAGCAGTACTTC
TRBJ2-5	-	TRBV14	-	CASSQGAGRVQETQYF	TGTGCCAGCAGCCAAGGGGCGGGCCGGGTCCAAGAGACCCAGTACTTC
TRBJ2-5	-	TRBV6-6	-	CASSPRETQYF	TGTGCCAGCAGTCCCAGGGAGACCCAGTACTTC
TRBJ2-1	-	TRBV5-1	-	CASSSSPGPVVQFF	TGCGCCAGCAGCTCTTCCCCCGGTCCGGTTGTGCAGTTCTTC
TRBJ1-2	-	TRBV19	-	CAFHSQAVDLPYQIIPPYYGYTF	TGTGCCTTTCACTCCCAGGCCGTTGATCTCCCATATCAGATTATACCCCCCTACTATGGCTACACCTTC
TRBJ2-3	many	TRBV5-1	-	CASRPGLPWTLTQYF	TGCGCCAGCAGGCCGGGACTCCCTTGGACCCTTACGCAGTATTTT
TRBJ2-7	-	TRBV6-5	-	CASSYSGGEQYF	TGTGCCAGCAGTTACTCAGGGGGCGAGCAGTACTTC
TRBJ2-3	-	TRBV30	TRBD1	CAWAGQGPDTQYF	TGTGCCTGGGCCGGACAGGGCCCAGATACGCAGTATTTT